Shown below are 5 T cell receptor beta chains from a single sample sequenced in a study of cytomegalovirus exposure and HLA in healthy donors. PCR involved 60 Vbeta and 13 Jbeta primers. The assay was immunoSEQ multiplex PCR, and TCRdb's table has in-frame clones only and misses some. The sample holds approximately 100,000 clones; approximately 85% are singletons and the top ten take 3% to 5%. The sample comprised PBMCs. The receptors were sampled from a man aged 25-40 years in good health and CMV-seronegative.

This chain connects TRBV18 to TRBJ1-1, with 8 bases that match TRBD1. Trimming took 4 bases from V and 0 from J; bases not matched to a gene: 4. This CDR3 comprises 15 residues. CDR1 is KGHSH, CDR2 LQKENI, per germline. The CDR3 DNA sequence: TGTGCCAGCTCACAAACAGGGGGGATGAACACTGAAGCTTTCTTT. This sequence encodes CASSQTGGMNTEAFF.

The V and J genes are TRBV6-6 and TRBJ2-4, with D possibly being TRBD1 (6 bases). CDR1 and CDR2 from the germline V gene are MNHNY and SVGAGI (reference sequence). Trimming shortened V by 0 bases and J by 3 bases, and 6 bases separated the two germline ends. The CDR3 loop spans 14 amino acids. The chain's CDR3 is CASSYSGGKNIQYF. The CDR3 region has the DNA TGTGCCAGCAGTTACTCAGGGGGCAAAAACATTCAGTACTTC.

J is TRBJ2-5 and V is TRBV6-5; 9 bases match TRBD2. Unmatched junction bases numbered 6, after V lost 0 bases and J lost 7 bases. Per germline, CDR1 MNHEY and CDR2 SVGAGI. This CDR3 contains 15 residues. As DNA, the CDR3 is TGTGCCAGCAGTTACTCCGGAGGAGCGGGGGGGACCCAGTACTTC. Residues: CASSYSGGAGGTQYF.

The chain links TRBV29-1 to TRBJ2-3; a weak D match, TRBD2 (5 bases). CDR1 and CDR2 from the germline V gene are SQVTM and ANQGSEA. The CDR3 is made up of 13 amino acids. V lost 0 bases and J 5 bases, leaving 9 bases between the germline ends. DNA for the CDR3: TGCAGCGTTGAAGATCTTGGAGGAGATACGCAGTATTTT. It is translated as CSVEDLGGDTQYF.

V is TRBV28 and J is TRBJ2-5, with TRBD1 identical over 7 bases. This CDR3 is built from 13 residues. V lost 7 bases and J lost 3; bases outside the gene matches: 5. Germline V lookup: CDR1 MDHEN, CDR2 SYDVKM. Here the CDR3 reads CASTPGTEETQYF. In DNA, the CDR3 is TGTGCCAGCACCCCCGGGACAGAAGAGACCCAGTACTTC.